Below, 20 T cell receptor beta chains from the same sample are listed, as sequenced in a study of shared clonotypes between healthy human individuals. Measured with immunoSEQ multiplex PCR; TCRdb has only the in-frame clones, and not every one. The data show around 2,000,000 clones, roughly 94% seen once. Specimen: naive CD4+ T cells sorted from blood. Sample subset: CD45RA+ positively selected. The receptors shown here come from a man aged 18 to 30 in good health.

V and J are TRBV9 and TRBJ2-4; D is undetermined. The germline V gene has CDR1 SGDLS and CDR2 YYNGEE. V was trimmed by 3 bases and J by 1 base, leaving 11 bases between them. The CDR3 runs 15 residues. Written as DNA, the CDR3 is TGTGCCAGCAGCGGAGGACCAGCCGCCAAAAACATTCAGTACTTC. It yields the protein CASSGGPAAKNIQYF.

The CDR3 bases are TGCGCCAGCAGTGACCCAGGCCGGGCCTCCTACAATGAGCAGTTCTTC. This sequence encodes CASSDPGRASYNEQFF. V usage is TRBV10-2 and J usage is TRBJ2-1; D unclear. This CDR3 spans 16 amino acids. V lost 3 bases to trimming and J lost 0 bases, with 12 bases between them. Germline assignment: CDR1 WSHSY and CDR2 SAAADI.

The chain carries TRBV10-3 and TRBJ1-2; TRBD1 agrees at 7 bases. V shed 4 bases and J 7 bases; nucleotides not matched to a gene: 9. This CDR3 has 14 amino acids. Germline V lookup: CDR1 ENHRY, CDR2 SYGVKD. CDR3 protein: CAISGVDRLGGYTF. Here the CDR3 DNA reads TGTGCCATCAGTGGAGTGGACAGGCTGGGTGGCTACACCTTC.

The V and J genes are TRBV6-1 and TRBJ1-6; no clear D gene. This CDR3 spans 13 amino acids. V lost 8 bases and J 8 bases, leaving 13 bases between the germline ends. CDR1 is MNHNS, CDR2 SASEGT, per germline. The CDR3 nucleotides are TGTGCCAGCCATCCGGGGAAGGATTCACCCCTCCACTTT. It translates to CASHPGKDSPLHF.

Comments on this clone: At the DNA level, this CDR3 is encoded by other sequences in the same sample as well. The V and J genes are TRBV10-3 and TRBJ1-1; TRBD1 is a possible D gene (5 bases). The CDR3 totals 13 residues. Germline CDR1 ENHRY, CDR2 SYGVKD. The V end was cut by 6 bases, the J end by 1 base, with 9 bases between. The CDR3 here is CAISRDPNTEAFF. CDR3 coding DNA: TGTGCCATCAGCAGGGATCCGAACACTGAAGCTTTCTTT.

The chain uses TRBV19 and TRBJ1-2; D may be TRBD1 (5 bases). Per the germline V gene, CDR1 is LNHDA and CDR2 is SQIVND (reference sequence). The V gene lost 3 bases and the J gene lost 6 bases, with 17 bases spanning the gap. The CDR3 runs 15 residues. DNA for the CDR3: TGTGCCAGTAGTATTTCCCCGCCGACGGGACATGGCTACACCTTC. Amino acids: CASSISPPTGHGYTF.

V usage is TRBV7-8 and J usage is TRBJ1-4, with 8 nucleotides matching TRBD1. The V gene's germline CDR1 is SGHVS and CDR2 FQNEAQ. V shed 5 bases, J shed 10 bases, and the junction held 12 bases outside the gene matches. The CDR3 is made up of 15 amino acids. CDR3 protein: CASSLSGTGSLKLFF. In DNA, the CDR3 is TGTGCCAGCAGCCTGTCCGGGACAGGTTCCCTAAAACTGTTTTTT.

V is TRBV4-3 and J is TRBJ1-5; D not resolved. Germline values: CDR1 LGHNA, CDR2 YSLEER. V was pared by 0 bases and J by 4 bases, with 10 bases between. The CDR3 sequence is 15 residues long. In DNA form, the CDR3 reads TGCGCCAGCAGCCAAGAACATCGGCTAAATCAGCCCCAGCATTTT. Translation gives CASSQEHRLNQPQHF.

Comments on this clone: At the DNA level, this CDR3 is encoded by other sequences in the same sample as well. The chain recombines TRBV18 with TRBJ1-5; TRBD1 matches 11 bases. J lost 6 bases, V lost 0 bases, and 4 bases had no gene match. The CDR3 covers 16 residues. Germline assignment: CDR1 KGHSH and CDR2 LQKENI. CDR3 nucleotide sequence: TGTGCCAGCTCACCACCTGGACAGGGGGCGAGTCAGCCCCAGCATTTT. Translating it yields CASSPPGQGASQPQHF.

This chain links TRBV7-2 with TRBJ2-3, with D perhaps TRBD1 (7 bases). This CDR3 region has 16 residues. Germline loops: CDR1 SGHTA, CDR2 FQGNSA. Trimming removed 5 bases from V and 2 bases from J, with 17 bases in between. The CDR3, as DNA: TGTGCCAGCAGCGGTCCAGGGGGGAGATACACAGATACGCAGTATTTT. Residues: CASSGPGGRYTDTQYF.

The chain employs TRBV7-8 and TRBJ2-7; D is perhaps TRBD2 (5 bases). Trimming left V 0 bases short and J 5 bases short, with 11 bases between. The germline CDR1 and CDR2 sequences are SGHVS and FQNEAQ. The CDR3 runs 14 residues. In DNA form, the CDR3 reads TGTGCCAGCAGCTTAGCGAGGGCAGTCGACGAGCAGTACTTC. As protein: CASSLARAVDEQYF. The full variable domain, rest sourced from reference TRBV7-8 and TRBJ2-7, is GAGVSQSPRYKVAKRGQDVALRCDPISGHVSLFWYQQALGQGPEFLTYFQNEAQLDKSGLPSDRFFAERPEGSVSTLKIQRTQQEDSAVYLCASSLARAVDEQYFGPGTRLTVT.

In this sample, this clone turned up a few times. The rearrangement uses TRBV4-1 and TRBJ1-6; possible D gene TRBD1, 5 bases. Germline-derived CDR1 and CDR2 are MGHRA and YSYEKL. V lost 1 base and J 5 bases, leaving 6 bases between the germline ends. CDR3 length: 14 amino acids. CDR3 bases: TGCGCCAGCAGCCAAGTACAGGATAATTCACCCCTCCACTTT. Amino acids: CASSQVQDNSPLHF.

This clone was counted a single time. The chain carries TRBV2 and TRBJ2-3; D might be TRBD1 or TRBD2, each matching 5 bases. The CDR3 consists of 14 residues. Germline CDR1 reads SNHLY; CDR2 reads FYNNEI. With 7 bases removed from V and 2 bases from J, the gap between germline ends came to 13 bases. DNA for the CDR3: TGTGCCAGCACGCTGGGGGTACTCACAGATACGCAGTATTTT. Translating it yields CASTLGVLTDTQYF.

At least ten counts were recorded for this clone. The chain recombines TRBV11-2 with TRBJ2-7, with 9 bases that match TRBD1. The CDR3 is 16 amino acids. CDR1 is SGHAT, CDR2 FQNNGV, per germline. The ends lost 3 bases at V and 3 bases at J; junction bases unmatched: 9. As DNA, the CDR3 is TGTGCCAGCAGCTTTTTGCCGGGACAGGGACTCTACGAGCAGTACTTC. It yields the protein CASSFLPGQGLYEQYF.

The J gene is TRBJ1-2, the V gene TRBV7-9, with D possibly being TRBD1 (5 bases). The CDR3 runs to 11 residues. The V gene's germline CDR1 is SEHNR and CDR2 FQNEAQ (reference sequence). V lost 11 bases, J lost 8 bases, and 15 bases lay in between. CDR3 in DNA: TGTGCCGGGTCTAGGGGAAGCGGCTACACCTTC. It is translated as CAGSRGSGYTF.

V gene TRBV5-5 combines with J gene TRBJ2-5, with 13 bases identical to TRBD2. Losses at the gene ends were 3 bases for V and 3 bases for J; bases not matched to a gene: 8. Looked up from germline, CDR1 is SGHKS and CDR2 is YYEKEE (reference sequence). The CDR3 is 17 residues long. The CDR3 bases are TGTGCCAGCAGCTCTGGGACTAGCGGGGCCGTCAAAGAGACCCAGTACTTC. This codes for CASSSGTSGAVKETQYF.

V is TRBV28 and J is TRBJ1-5; D possibly corresponds to TRBD1 (6 bases). Germline V gene sequence: CDR1 MDHEN, CDR2 SYDVKM. V lost 5 bases, J lost 5 bases, and 19 bases lay in between. The CDR3 totals 16 residues. This chain's CDR3 is CASSPVDSHIYQPQHF. DNA of the CDR3: TGTGCCAGCAGTCCAGTGGACAGCCATATCTATCAGCCCCAGCATTTT.

This CDR3 reads CASSAAGLLMNTEAFF. The CDR3 DNA follows: TGTGCCAGCAGCGCTGCAGGGTTACTAATGAACACTGAAGCTTTCTTT. V and J are TRBV28 and TRBJ1-1; D possibly corresponds to TRBD1 (5 bases). Germline lookup yields CDR1 MDHEN and CDR2 SYDVKM. V was shortened by 6 bases and J by 0 bases, with 17 bases between the two germline ends. This CDR3 has 16 residues.

The CDR3 coding sequence is TGTGCCAGCAGTGAATCTGGTACGGCAGCCTATGGCTACACCTTC. Residues: CASSESGTAAYGYTF. The chain recombines TRBV25-1 with TRBJ1-2; D gene ambiguous. The CDR3 sequence is 15 residues long. Trimming removed 1 base at V and 4 bases at J, with 13 bases between. The germline V gene has CDR1 MGHDK and CDR2 SYGVNS.

This chain uses TRBV6-5 with TRBJ1-5; D not certain. Trimming removed 4 bases from V and 2 bases from J, with 15 bases in between. Per germline, CDR1 MNHEY and CDR2 SVGAGI. There are 16 residues in the CDR3. DNA of the CDR3: TGTGCCAGCAGTTCCGGCAGTATAGGAGGCAATCAGCCCCAGCATTTT. It specifies CASSSGSIGGNQPQHF.